This entry features one TCR beta chain sequence. This CDR3 region has 14 residues. CDR1 LNHDA and CDR2 SQIVND come from the germline V gene (reference sequence). V shed 7 bases and J shed 8 bases, with 20 bases lying between them. Assay: immunoSEQ multiplex PCR; the TCRdb copy retains only in-frame clones and omits some. The data contain 150,000 to 200,000 clones, over 80% of them singletons. This sample was included in a study of blood T cell repertoires in COVID-19. The sequencing sample was made of peripheral blood. This sequence was found in a woman between 50 and 59 years old with acute or convalescent COVID-19. The chain links TRBV19 to TRBJ1-1, with TRBD1 as a possible D gene (6 bases). CDR3 in amino acids: CASTPQAPGGEAFF. DNA of the CDR3: TGTGCCAGTACCCCACAGGCTCCGGGGGGCGAAGCTTTCTTT.